These 21 T cell receptor beta chains share one sample of origin, sequenced in a study of blood T cell repertoires in COVID-19. Generated by immunoSEQ multiplex PCR, the TCRdb table keeps only in-frame clones and is missing some. The sample has just over 150,000 clones; 80% are singletons. Material: peripheral blood. The receptors stem from a man in his sixties with acute or convalescent COVID-19.

CDR3 residues: CASSQGGGGNQPQHF. In DNA form, the CDR3 reads TGTGCCAGCAGCCAAGGAGGGGGTGGCAATCAGCCCCAGCATTTT. V gene TRBV4-2 combines with J gene TRBJ1-5; possible D gene TRBD1, 6 bases. The CDR3 extends over 15 amino acids. Germline CDR1 LGHNA, CDR2 YNFKEQ. Trimming removed 1 base from V and 2 bases from J, with 9 bases in between.

In its sample, this clone was seen a few times. The CDR3 loop is CASSPVVNEKLFF. The CDR3 DNA sequence: TGTGCCAGCAGTCCGGTAGTTAATGAAAAACTGTTTTTT. V is TRBV27 and J is TRBJ1-4; unclear D gene. The CDR3 runs to 13 residues. Trimming shortened V by 5 bases and J by 4 bases, and 8 bases separated the two germline ends. Germline CDR1 MNHEY, CDR2 SMNVEV (reference sequence). Combining the CDR3 with reference TRBV27 and TRBJ1-4 gives the whole variable domain EAQVTQNPRYLITVTGKKLTVTCSQNMNHEYMSWYRQDPGLGLRQIYYSMNVEVTDKGDVPEGYKVSRKEKRNFPLILESPSPNQTSLYFCASSPVVNEKLFFGSGTQLSVL.

The chain joins TRBV9 to TRBJ2-1, with D possibly matching TRBD1 (6 bases). The germline V gene has CDR1 SGDLS and CDR2 YYNGEE. This CDR3 contains 17 residues. V was trimmed by 4 bases and J by 0 bases, leaving 17 bases between them. The CDR3 loop is CASSPNQGSSSYNEQFF. The CDR3 DNA is TGTGCCAGCAGCCCTAACCAGGGGAGCAGCTCCTACAATGAGCAGTTCTTC. Filled out from reference TRBV9 and TRBJ2-1, the complete variable domain reads DSGVTQTPKHLITATGQRVTLRCSPRSGDLSVYWYQQSLDQGLQFLIQYYNGEERAKGNILERFSAQQFPDLHSELNLSSLELGDSALYFCASSPNQGSSSYNEQFFGPGTRLTVL.

The gene calls are TRBV12-3 or TRBV12-4 and TRBJ1-5; D gene ambiguous. The V end was cut by 3 bases, the J end by 7 bases, with 10 bases between. The CDR3 spans 13 residues. The chain's CDR3 is CASSFFVRQPQHF. In DNA, the CDR3 is TGTGCCAGCAGTTTTTTCGTCCGGCAGCCCCAGCATTTT.

The chain has TRBV3-1 (or the pseudogene TRBV3-2) and TRBJ2-2, with 11 positions matching TRBD1. CDR1 and CDR2 (germline): LGHDT, YNNKEL (reference sequence). The V and J ends lost 1 base and 4 bases, in that order; junction bases with no gene match: 2. The CDR3 runs to 16 residues. The CDR3 loop is CASSQGGTGGTGELFF. Written as DNA, the CDR3 is TGTGCCAGCAGCCAAGGGGGGACAGGGGGCACCGGGGAGCTGTTTTTT.

The J gene is TRBJ2-1, the V gene TRBV6-1; D is undetermined. Germline values: CDR1 MNHNS, CDR2 SASEGT. The CDR3 is made up of 15 amino acids. With 2 bases removed from V and 6 bases from J, the gap between germline ends came to 14 bases. CDR3 residues: CASSESSQARNEQFF. CDR3 nucleotides: TGTGCCAGCAGTGAATCTTCGCAGGCCCGCAATGAGCAGTTCTTC.

Concerning this clone itself: The junction and the germline gene differ at one end; a read error may be behind it. J is TRBJ2-2 and V is TRBV6-6; TRBD2 is a possible D gene (6 bases). The CDR3 consists of 15 residues. Looked up from germline, CDR1 is MNHNY and CDR2 is SVGAGI (reference sequence). CDR3 DNA sequence: TGTGCCAGCAGATACTGGTCTTGGGGGGACGGGGAGCTGTTTTTT. Translated, it gives CASRYWSWGDGELFF.

The genes are TRBV7-2 and TRBJ1-1; tentative D call: TRBD1 (5 bases). The CDR3 spans 15 residues. Germline values: CDR1 SGHTA, CDR2 FQGNSA. V was trimmed by 5 bases and J by 2 bases, leaving 15 bases between them. The chain's CDR3 is CASSLGQIPNTEAFF. CDR3 nucleotide sequence: TGTGCCAGCAGCCTAGGACAAATTCCTAACACTGAAGCTTTCTTT.

V gene TRBV2 combines with J gene TRBJ1-1, with 7 bases that match TRBD1. Germline assignment: CDR1 SNHLY and CDR2 FYNNEI. Trimming at V came to 4 bases and at J to 0 bases, leaving 2 bases not matched to a gene. This CDR3 has 14 residues. The CDR3 DNA sequence: TGTGCCAGCAGTGGACAGGGATTGAACACTGAAGCTTTCTTT. Encoded protein: CASSGQGLNTEAFF. The variable domain in full, with the rest retrieved from reference TRBV2 and TRBJ1-1, is EPEVTQTPSHQVTQMGQEVILRCVPISNHLYFYWYRQILGQKVEFLVSFYNNEISEKSEIFDDQFSVERPDGSNFTLKIRSTKLEDSAMYFCASSGQGLNTEAFFGQGTRLTVV.

This chain links TRBV11-2 with TRBJ2-7, with D tentatively TRBD2 (7 bases). The germline V gene encodes CDR1 SGHAT and CDR2 FQNNGV. The CDR3 covers 15 residues. V dropped 7 bases and J dropped 2 bases, with 18 bases sitting between them. CDR3 DNA sequence: TGTGCCAGCACCCCCAGGGAGGGGGTCACCTACGAGCAGTACTTC. As protein: CASTPREGVTYEQYF.

This rearrangement joins TRBV12-3 or TRBV12-4 to TRBJ2-7; tentatively, D is TRBD2 (6 bases). Between the trimmed V and J ends, which lost 5 bases and 5 bases, there was a span of 13 bases. This CDR3 spans 13 amino acids. The CDR3 DNA is TGTGCCAGCAGTCGTCGGACTAAAGACGAGCAGTACTTC. It is translated as CASSRRTKDEQYF.

V and J are TRBV11-2 and TRBJ2-4, with 10 nucleotides matching TRBD1. CDR1 is SGHAT, CDR2 FQNNGV, per germline. This CDR3 has 14 amino acids. Losses at the gene ends were 4 bases for V and 4 bases for J; bases not matched to a gene: 1. Here the CDR3 reads CASSWDRGKNIQYF. The CDR3 bases are TGTGCCAGCAGCTGGGACAGGGGAAAAAACATTCAGTACTTC.

The chain recombines TRBV4-1 with TRBJ1-1; tentatively, D is TRBD1 (6 bases). Trimming removed 2 bases from V and 0 bases from J, with 13 bases in between. The germline CDR1 and CDR2 sequences are MGHRA and YSYEKL. The CDR3 has 16 amino acids. This chain's CDR3 is CASSQTYGDMNTEAFF. CDR3 DNA: TGCGCCAGCAGCCAAACTTATGGGGACATGAACACTGAAGCTTTCTTT.

This clone was found a few times. This chain connects TRBV6-5 to TRBJ1-2; 9 nucleotides agree with TRBD1. Germline CDR1 is MNHEY and CDR2 is SVGAGI. The CDR3 consists of 12 residues. Unmatched junction bases numbered 3, after V lost 5 bases and J lost 8 bases. CDR3 region: CASSQGQGGYTF. For the CDR3, the DNA is TGTGCCAGCAGTCAGGGACAGGGCGGCTACACCTTC.

The genes are TRBV10-1 and TRBJ2-7, with D possibly being TRBD1 (5 bases). The V gene's germline CDR1 is WNHNN and CDR2 SYGVQD (reference sequence). The V end lost 0 bases, the J end lost 3 bases, and 24 bases lay between the germline ends. This CDR3 is built from 19 residues. The CDR3 nucleotides are TGCGCCAGCAGTGAGTCGAGGATAGTAGACCGCGACAGTCACTACGAGCAGTACTTC. Its protein is CASSESRIVDRDSHYEQYF.

The rearrangement uses TRBV10-3 and TRBJ1-1; 11 nucleotides agree with TRBD1. V lost 0 bases and J lost 4; bases outside the gene matches: 1. The germline V gene encodes CDR1 ENHRY and CDR2 SYGVKD. The CDR3 is made up of 15 amino acids. The CDR3 bases are TGTGCCATCAGTGAGTCCGGACAGGGGGCCACTGAAGCTTTCTTT. Protein product: CAISESGQGATEAFF.

V is TRBV6-6 and J is TRBJ1-5; no firm D call. Germline V gene data show CDR1 as MNHNY and CDR2 as SVGAGI (reference sequence). The CDR3 sequence is 13 residues long. Between the trimmed V and J ends, which lost 7 bases and 0 bases, there was a span of 7 bases. The CDR3 protein is CASTEPSNQPQHF. In DNA form, the CDR3 reads TGTGCCAGCACTGAGCCTAGCAATCAGCCCCAGCATTTT.

This sequence joins TRBV9 and TRBJ1-2; 9 bases are shared with TRBD1. This CDR3 region has 13 residues. J was trimmed by 13 bases and V by 2 bases; bases with no gene match: 9. The germline V gene encodes CDR1 SGDLS and CDR2 YYNGEE. CDR3 nucleotide sequence: TGTGCCAGCAGCGTCCCGGGACAGGGCTTGTTCACCTTC. It is translated as CASSVPGQGLFTF.

The V call is TRBV24-1, the J call TRBJ2-2; D not certain. With 8 bases removed from V and 3 bases from J, the gap between germline ends came to 6 bases. In germline, CDR1 is KGHDR, CDR2 SFDVKD. This CDR3 has 12 amino acids. Written as DNA, the CDR3 is TGTGCCACCACGGGTTACACCGGGGAGCTGTTTTTT. Translating it yields CATTGYTGELFF.

The chain employs TRBV30 and TRBJ2-5; no clear D gene. Germline V gene data show CDR1 as GTSNPN and CDR2 as SVGIG (reference sequence). The CDR3 is made up of 14 amino acids. Deletions cut 0 bases from V and 2 bases from J, with 10 bases between. The CDR3 sequence: CAWSVRESQETQYF. CDR3 coding DNA: TGTGCCTGGAGTGTACGAGAATCTCAAGAGACCCAGTACTTC.

CDR3 coding DNA: TGTGCCAGCAGCCTCCCCTTAGCCTTTGATCAGCCCCAGCATTTT. It translates to CASSLPLAFDQPQHF. This chain joins TRBV4-2 and TRBJ1-5; D is undetermined. The CDR3 has 15 residues. The V and J ends lost 4 bases and 5 bases respectively, with 15 bases between them. Germline V gene data show CDR1 as LGHNA and CDR2 as YNFKEQ.